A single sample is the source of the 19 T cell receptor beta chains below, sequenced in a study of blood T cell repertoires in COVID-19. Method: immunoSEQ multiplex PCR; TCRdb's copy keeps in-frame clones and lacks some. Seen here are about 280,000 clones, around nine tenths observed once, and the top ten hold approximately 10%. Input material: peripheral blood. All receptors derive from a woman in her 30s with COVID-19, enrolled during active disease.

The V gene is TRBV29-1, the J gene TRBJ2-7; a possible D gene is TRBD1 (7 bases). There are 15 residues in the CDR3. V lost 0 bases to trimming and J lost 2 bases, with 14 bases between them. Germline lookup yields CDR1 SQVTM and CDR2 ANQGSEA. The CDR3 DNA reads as TGCAGCGTTGAAGATCAGGGGGACTCACCCTACGAGCAGTACTTC. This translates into CSVEDQGDSPYEQYF.

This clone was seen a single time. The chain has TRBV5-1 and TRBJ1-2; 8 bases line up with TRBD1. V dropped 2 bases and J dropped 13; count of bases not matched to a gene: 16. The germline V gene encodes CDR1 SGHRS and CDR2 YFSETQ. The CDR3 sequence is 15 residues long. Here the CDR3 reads CASSFSPGQGQFGTF. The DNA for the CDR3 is TGCGCCAGCAGCTTTAGCCCCGGACAGGGACAGTTCGGCACCTTC.

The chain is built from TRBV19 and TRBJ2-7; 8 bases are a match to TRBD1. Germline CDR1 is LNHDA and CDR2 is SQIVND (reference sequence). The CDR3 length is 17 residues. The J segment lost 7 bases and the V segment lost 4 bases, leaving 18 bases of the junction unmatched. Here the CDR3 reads CASSTQTQGARLKEQYF. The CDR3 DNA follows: TGTGCCAGTAGTACCCAGACGCAGGGGGCGAGGCTCAAAGAGCAGTACTTC.

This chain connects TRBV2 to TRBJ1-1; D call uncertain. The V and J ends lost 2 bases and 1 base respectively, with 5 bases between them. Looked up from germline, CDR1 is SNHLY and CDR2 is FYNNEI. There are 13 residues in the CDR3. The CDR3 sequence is CASSEQWNTEAFF. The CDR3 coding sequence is TGTGCCAGCAGTGAACAGTGGAACACTGAAGCTTTCTTT.

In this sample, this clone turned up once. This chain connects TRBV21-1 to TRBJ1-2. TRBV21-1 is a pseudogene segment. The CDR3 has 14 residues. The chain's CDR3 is CASSPRGRSYGYTF. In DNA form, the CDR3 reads TGTGCCAGCAGCCCTCGGGGGAGAAGCTATGGCTACACCTTC.

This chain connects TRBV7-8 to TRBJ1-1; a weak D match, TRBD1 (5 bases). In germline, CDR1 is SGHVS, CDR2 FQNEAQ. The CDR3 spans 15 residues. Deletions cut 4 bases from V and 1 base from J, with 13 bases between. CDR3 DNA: TGTGCCAGCAGCTACGGCGGACACTCGAACACTGAAGCTTTCTTT. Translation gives CASSYGGHSNTEAFF.

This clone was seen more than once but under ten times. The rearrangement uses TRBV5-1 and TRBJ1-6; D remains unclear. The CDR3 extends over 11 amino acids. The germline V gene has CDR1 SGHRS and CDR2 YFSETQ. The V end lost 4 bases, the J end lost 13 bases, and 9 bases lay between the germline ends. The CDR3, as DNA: TGCGCCAGCAGCCTACCCCGGCCCCTCCACTTT. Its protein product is CASSLPRPLHF.

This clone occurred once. The CDR3 nucleotides read TGTGCCAGCAGCCCCGGGACAGAAGGCATTCAGTACTTC. Translation: CASSPGTEGIQYF. This chain uses TRBV25-1 with TRBJ2-4, with 7 bases that match TRBD1. The CDR3 totals 13 residues. Trimming took 6 bases from V and 9 from J; bases not matched to a gene: 8. In germline, CDR1 is MGHDK, CDR2 SYGVNS.

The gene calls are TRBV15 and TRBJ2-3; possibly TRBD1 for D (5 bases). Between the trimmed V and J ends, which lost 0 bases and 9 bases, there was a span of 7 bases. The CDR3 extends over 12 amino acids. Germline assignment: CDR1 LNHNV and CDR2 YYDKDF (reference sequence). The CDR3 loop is CATSRDTGTQYF. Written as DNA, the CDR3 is TGTGCCACCAGCAGAGATACAGGAACGCAGTATTTT.

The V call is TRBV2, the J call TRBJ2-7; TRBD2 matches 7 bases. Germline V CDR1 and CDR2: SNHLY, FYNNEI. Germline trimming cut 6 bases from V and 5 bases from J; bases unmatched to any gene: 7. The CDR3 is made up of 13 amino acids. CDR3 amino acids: CASRGQGGHEQYF. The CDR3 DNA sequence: TGTGCCAGCAGGGGTCAGGGAGGGCACGAGCAGTACTTC.

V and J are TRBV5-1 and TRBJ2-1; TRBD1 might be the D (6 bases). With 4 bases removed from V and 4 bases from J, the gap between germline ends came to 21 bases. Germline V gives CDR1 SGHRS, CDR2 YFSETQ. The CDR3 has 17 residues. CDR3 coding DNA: TGCGCCAGCAGCACGCAGGGGAGCTCGAGAATATACAATGAGCAGTTCTTC. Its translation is CASSTQGSSRIYNEQFF. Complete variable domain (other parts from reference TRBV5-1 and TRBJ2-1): KAGVTQTPRYLIKTRGQQVTLSCSPISGHRSVSWYQQTPGQGLQFLFEYFSETQRNKGNFPGRFSGRQFSNSRSEMNVSTLELGDSALYLCASSTQGSSRIYNEQFFGPGTRLTVL.

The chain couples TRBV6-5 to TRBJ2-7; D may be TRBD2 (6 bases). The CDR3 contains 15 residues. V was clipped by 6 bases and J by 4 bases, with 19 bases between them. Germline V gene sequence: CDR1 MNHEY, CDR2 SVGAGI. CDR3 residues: CASRPSGTALYEQYF. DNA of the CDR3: TGTGCCAGCAGACCCTCCGGGACTGCGCTATACGAGCAGTACTTC.

CDR3 nucleotide sequence: TGTGCCAGCAGCCGGTTACGGGGTCCCCACGAGCAGTACTTC. Protein sequence: CASSRLRGPHEQYF. The genes are TRBV5-6 and TRBJ2-7; a weak D match, TRBD2 (5 bases). V gave up 4 bases and J gave up 5 bases, with 16 bases separating them. CDR1 and CDR2 (germline): SGHDT, YYEEEE. The CDR3 runs to 14 residues.

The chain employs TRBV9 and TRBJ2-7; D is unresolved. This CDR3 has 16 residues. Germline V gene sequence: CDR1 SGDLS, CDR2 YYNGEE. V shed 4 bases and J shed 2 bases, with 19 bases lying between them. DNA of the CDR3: TGTGCCAGCAGCCCACTAATATTGGCAGCAGCCTACGAGCAGTACTTC. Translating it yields CASSPLILAAAYEQYF.

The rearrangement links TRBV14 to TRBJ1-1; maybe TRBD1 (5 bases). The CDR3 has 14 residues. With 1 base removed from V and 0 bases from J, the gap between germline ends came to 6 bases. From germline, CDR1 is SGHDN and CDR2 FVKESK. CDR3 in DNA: TGTGCCAGCAGCCAAGGGACACTGAACACTGAAGCTTTCTTT. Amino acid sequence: CASSQGTLNTEAFF.

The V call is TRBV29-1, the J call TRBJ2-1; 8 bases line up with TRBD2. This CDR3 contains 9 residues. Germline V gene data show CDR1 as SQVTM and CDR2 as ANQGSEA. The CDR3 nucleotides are TGCTCCGGGGGGGGTGAGCAGTTCTTC. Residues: CSGGGEQFF.

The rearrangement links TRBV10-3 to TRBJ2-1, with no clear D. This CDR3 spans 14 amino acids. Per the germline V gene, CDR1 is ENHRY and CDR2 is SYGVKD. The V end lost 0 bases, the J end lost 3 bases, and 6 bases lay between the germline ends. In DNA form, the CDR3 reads TGTGCCATCAGTGAGTCTGGTAGCTACAATGAGCAGTTCTTC. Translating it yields CAISESGSYNEQFF.

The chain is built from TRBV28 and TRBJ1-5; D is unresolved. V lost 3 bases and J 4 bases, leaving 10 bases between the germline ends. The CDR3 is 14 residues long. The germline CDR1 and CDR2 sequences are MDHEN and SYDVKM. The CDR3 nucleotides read TGTGCCAGCAGTTTCCCAGTATTTAATCAGCCCCAGCATTTT. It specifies CASSFPVFNQPQHF.

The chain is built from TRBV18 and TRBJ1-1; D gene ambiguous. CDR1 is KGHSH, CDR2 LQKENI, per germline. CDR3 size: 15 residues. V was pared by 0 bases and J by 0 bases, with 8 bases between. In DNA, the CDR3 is TGTGCCAGCTCACCACCGGCGGCCATGAACACTGAAGCTTTCTTT. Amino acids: CASSPPAAMNTEAFF.